Sequencing of this T cell receptor (beta chain) was carried out in a study of shared clonotypes between healthy human individuals. The study's findings and limits: Relative to their counterparts shared across all four donors, non-shared clonotypes exhibited diminished generation probabilities. Inspection by rarefaction showed sorted-subset sequencing to be incomplete despite large depth.

TCRdb keeps only in-frame clones here, not all; method: immunoSEQ multiplex PCR. The table shows roughly 530,000 clones, with almost 97% occurring only once. Study donors comprised healthy, HIV-negative adults devoid of recent acute infection or vaccination. Details on this clone: Antigen: not known.

Sequences were obtained from naive CD4+ T cells sorted from blood. The subset denotes: CD45RA+ positively selected. The TCR sequence derives from a woman in her 30s in good health.

CDR3 protein: CASWASRGNEQFF. The CDR3 DNA follows: TGTGCCAGTTGGGCCTCCAGGGGCAATGAGCAGTTCTTC. The V gene is TRBV28, the J gene TRBJ2-1; perhaps TRBD1 as D (6 bases). Trimming took 9 bases from V and 6 from J, leaving 15 bases between them. This CDR3 comprises 13 residues. Germline V lookup: CDR1 MDHEN, CDR2 SYDVKM.